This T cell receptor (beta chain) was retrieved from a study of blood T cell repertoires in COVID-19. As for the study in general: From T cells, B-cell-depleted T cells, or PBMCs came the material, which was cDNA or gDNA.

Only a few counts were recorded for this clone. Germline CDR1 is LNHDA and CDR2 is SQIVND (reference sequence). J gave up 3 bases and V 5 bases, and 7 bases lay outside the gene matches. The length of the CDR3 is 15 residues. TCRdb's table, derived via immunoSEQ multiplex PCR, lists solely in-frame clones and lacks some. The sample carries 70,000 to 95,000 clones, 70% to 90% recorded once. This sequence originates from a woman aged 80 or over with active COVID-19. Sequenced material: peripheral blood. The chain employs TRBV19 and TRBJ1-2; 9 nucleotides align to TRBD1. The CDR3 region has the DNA TGTGCCAGTAGTGAGTGGACAGGGGAGGACTATGGCTACACCTTC. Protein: CASSEWTGEDYGYTF.